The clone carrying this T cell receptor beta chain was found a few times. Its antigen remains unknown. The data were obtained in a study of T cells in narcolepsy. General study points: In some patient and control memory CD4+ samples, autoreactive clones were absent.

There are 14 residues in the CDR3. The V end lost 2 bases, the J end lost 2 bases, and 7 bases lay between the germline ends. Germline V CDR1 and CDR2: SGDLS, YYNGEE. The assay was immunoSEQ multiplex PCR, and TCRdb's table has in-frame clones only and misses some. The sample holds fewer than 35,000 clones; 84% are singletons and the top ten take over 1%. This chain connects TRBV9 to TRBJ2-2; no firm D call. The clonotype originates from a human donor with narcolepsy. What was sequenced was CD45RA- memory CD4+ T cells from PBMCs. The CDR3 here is CASSVASNTGELFF. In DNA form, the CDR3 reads TGTGCCAGCAGCGTCGCCTCTAACACCGGGGAGCTGTTTTTT.